This T cell receptor beta chain came from a study of blood T cell repertoires in COVID-19. TCRdb keeps only in-frame clones here, not all; method: immunoSEQ multiplex PCR. The sample yields roughly 120,000 clones, 70% to 90% seen once. V dropped 0 bases and J dropped 6 bases, with 15 bases sitting between them. Germline assignment: CDR1 LGHDT and CDR2 YNNKEL (reference sequence). The CDR3 consists of 16 residues. The chain uses TRBV3-1 (or the pseudogene TRBV3-2) and TRBJ1-5, with a tentative D call TRBD1 (6 bases). The specimen sequenced was peripheral blood. This TCR was sampled from a woman aged 70 to 79 who had recovered from COVID-19. In DNA form, the CDR3 reads TGTGCCAGCAGCCAAGAAGGGCAGGGGTTCGGTCAGCCCCAGCATTTT. Translated, it gives CASSQEGQGFGQPQHF.